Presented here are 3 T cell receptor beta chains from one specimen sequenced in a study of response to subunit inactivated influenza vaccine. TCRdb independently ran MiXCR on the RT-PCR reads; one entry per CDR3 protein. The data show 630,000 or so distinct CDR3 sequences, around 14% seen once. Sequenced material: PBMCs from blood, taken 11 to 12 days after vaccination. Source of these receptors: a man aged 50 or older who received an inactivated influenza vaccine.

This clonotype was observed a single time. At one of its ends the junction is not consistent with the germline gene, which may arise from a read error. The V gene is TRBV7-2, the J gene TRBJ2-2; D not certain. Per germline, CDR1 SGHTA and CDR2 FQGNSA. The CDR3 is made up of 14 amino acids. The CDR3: CASSSLPNNGELFF. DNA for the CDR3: TGTGCCAGCAGCTCCCTCCCGAACAACGGGGAGCTGTTTTTT.

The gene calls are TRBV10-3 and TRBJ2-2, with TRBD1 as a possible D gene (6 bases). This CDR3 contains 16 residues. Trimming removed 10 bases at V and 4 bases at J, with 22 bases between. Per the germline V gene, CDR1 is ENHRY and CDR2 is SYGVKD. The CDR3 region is CATRGGVQLGTGELFF. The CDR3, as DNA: TGTGCCACCAGGGGTGGGGTCCAGTTGGGCACCGGGGAGCTGTTTTTT.

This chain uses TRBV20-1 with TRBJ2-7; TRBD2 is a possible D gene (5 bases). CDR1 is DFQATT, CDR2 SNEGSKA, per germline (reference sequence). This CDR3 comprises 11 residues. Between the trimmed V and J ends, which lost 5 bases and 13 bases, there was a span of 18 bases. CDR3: CSAHTRTAPYF. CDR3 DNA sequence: TGCAGTGCTCACACGAGGACTGCCCCTTACTTC.